This T cell receptor beta chain was found in a study of OX40 agonist ivuxolimab in advanced cancers. Findings and limits, study-wide: Expansion of clones was among the lowest in partial responders at 0.1-3.0 mg/kg. Low levels of normalized T-cell clonal expansion also appeared in some nonresponders.

As concerns this clone: Its antigen is still unknown.

V was shortened by 3 bases and J by 6 bases, with 15 bases between the two germline ends. The CDR3 extends over 14 amino acids. Germline lookup yields CDR1 SGHTA and CDR2 FQGNSA. Profiling relied on immunoSEQ multiplex PCR, and the TCRdb table lists in-frame clones only, not all of them. In the table there are under 85,000 clones, under 90% of which are singletons. The J gene is TRBJ2-7, the V gene TRBV7-2; tentatively, D is TRBD1 (5 bases). The TCR comes from an adult with an advanced solid tumor such as melanoma, head and neck, liver or kidney cancer. The sequencing used CD4+ or CD8+ T cells sorted from blood, collected in a trial of the OX40 agonist ivuxolimab. CDR3 in DNA: TGTGCCAGCAGCTTCCAGGGTGCCCCGGGCGAGCAGTACTTC. Amino acid sequence: CASSFQGAPGEQYF.